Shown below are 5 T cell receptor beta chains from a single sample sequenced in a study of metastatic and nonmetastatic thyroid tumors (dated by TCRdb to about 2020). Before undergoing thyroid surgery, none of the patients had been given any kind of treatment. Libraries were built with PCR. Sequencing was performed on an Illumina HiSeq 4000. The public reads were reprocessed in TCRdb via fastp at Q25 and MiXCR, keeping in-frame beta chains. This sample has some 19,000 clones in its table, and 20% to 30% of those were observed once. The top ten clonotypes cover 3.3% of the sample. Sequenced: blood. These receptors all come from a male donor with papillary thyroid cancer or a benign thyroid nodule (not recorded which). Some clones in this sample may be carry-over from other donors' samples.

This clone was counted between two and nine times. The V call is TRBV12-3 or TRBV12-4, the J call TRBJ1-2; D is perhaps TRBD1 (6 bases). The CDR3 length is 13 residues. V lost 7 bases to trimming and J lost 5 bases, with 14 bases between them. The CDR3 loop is CASTTQGFYGYTF. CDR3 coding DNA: TGTGCCAGCACCACCCAGGGGTTTTATGGCTACACCTTC.

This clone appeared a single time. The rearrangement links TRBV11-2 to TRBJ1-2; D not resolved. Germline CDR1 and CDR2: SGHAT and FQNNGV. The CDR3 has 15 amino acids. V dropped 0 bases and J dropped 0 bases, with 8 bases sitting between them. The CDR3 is CASSLDWGANYGYTF. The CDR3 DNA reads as TGTGCCAGCAGCTTAGATTGGGGAGCTAACTATGGCTACACCTTC.

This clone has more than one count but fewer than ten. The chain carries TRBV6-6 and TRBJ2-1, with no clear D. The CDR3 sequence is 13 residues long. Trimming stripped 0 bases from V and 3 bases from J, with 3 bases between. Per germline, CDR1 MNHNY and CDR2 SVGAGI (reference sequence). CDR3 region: CASSYSSYNEQFF. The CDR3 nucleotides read TGTGCCAGCAGTTACTCCAGCTACAATGAGCAGTTCTTC.

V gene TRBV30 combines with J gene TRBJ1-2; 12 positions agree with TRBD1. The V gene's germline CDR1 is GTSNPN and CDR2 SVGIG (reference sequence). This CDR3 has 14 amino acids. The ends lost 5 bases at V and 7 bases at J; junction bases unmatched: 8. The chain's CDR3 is CAWEQGQGAGGYTF. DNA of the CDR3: TGTGCCTGGGAACAGGGACAGGGGGCAGGTGGCTACACCTTC.

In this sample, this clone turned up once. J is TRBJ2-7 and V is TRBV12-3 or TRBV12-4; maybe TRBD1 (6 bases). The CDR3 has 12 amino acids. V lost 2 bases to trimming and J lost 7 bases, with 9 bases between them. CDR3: CASSLLQGEQYF. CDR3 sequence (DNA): TGTGCCAGCAGTTTACTACAGGGTGAGCAGTACTTC.